These T cell receptor beta chains were read from a single sample in a study of cytomegalovirus exposure and HLA in healthy donors. Sequencing used immunoSEQ multiplex PCR; TCRdb keeps in-frame clones, though not all of them. Altogether some 150,000 clones are present, 81% being singletons, with the ten largest covering less than 15%. Sequencing was carried out using PBMCs. The receptors shown here come from a woman aged 50 to 65 in good health and CMV-seronegative. The CDR3 runs from the conserved cysteine through the conserved F or W. The D gene is left open where the match is weak. A clone size is listed for some rows: how often the clone was seen (once, few, many), or a class if it is expanded.

J gene	V gene	D gene	clone size	CDR3 protein	CDR3 DNA
TRBJ2-7	TRBV6-6	NA	NA	CASSAQERSYEQYF	TGTGCCAGCAGTGCCCAGGAAAGGTCGTACGAGCAGTACTTC
TRBJ1-2	TRBV20-1	NA	NA	CSARDPYGYTF	TGCAGTGCTAGAGACCCTTATGGCTACACCTTC
TRBJ2-7	TRBV2	NA	NA	CANGVSSGEQYF	TGTGCCAACGGGGTCTCGTCGGGCGAGCAGTACTTC
TRBJ1-1	TRBV11-2	NA	NA	CASSPPGLPDTEAFF	TGTGCCAGCAGCCCCCCCGGTCTACCCGACACTGAAGCTTTCTTT
TRBJ2-7	TRBV30	NA	once	CAFNPRGRGNEQYF	TGTGCCTTCAACCCCCGAGGGCGCGGGAACGAGCAGTACTTC
TRBJ2-6	TRBV5-1	TRBD1	few	CASSLAVRGLANVLTF	TGCGCCAGCAGCTTGGCTGTCAGGGGGCTGGCCAACGTCCTGACTTTC
TRBJ2-7	TRBV2	NA	NA	CASSGQAGQYF	TGTGCCAGCAGTGGACAGGCGGGGCAGTACTTC
TRBJ2-1	TRBV11-3	NA	NA	CASSLDRGSDHNEQFF	TGTGCCAGCAGCTTAGATCGAGGGAGCGACCACAATGAGCAGTTCTTC
TRBJ2-1	TRBV5-1	TRBD2	NA	CASSLRTSSYNEQFF	TGCGCCAGCAGTTTGAGGACTAGCTCCTACAATGAGCAGTTCTTC
TRBJ1-6	TRBV10-1	NA	NA	CASRMESSYNSPLHF	TGCGCCAGCAGAATGGAGAGCTCCTATAATTCACCCCTCCACTTT
TRBJ2-7	TRBV5-1	TRBD1	NA	CASSLGDRDYEQYF	TGCGCCAGCAGCTTGGGGGACAGGGATTACGAGCAGTACTTC
TRBJ2-1	TRBV7-2	NA	NA	CASSLGRTPYNEQFF	TGTGCCAGCAGCTTAGGGAGGACTCCTTACAATGAGCAGTTCTTC
TRBJ2-4	TRBV5-4	NA	NA	CASSLFGDGAKNIQYF	TGTGCCAGCAGCTTGTTCGGGGATGGAGCCAAAAACATTCAGTACTTC
TRBJ2-7	TRBV7-2	TRBD2	NA	CASRRGLAGGEQYF	TGTGCCAGCAGAAGGGGGCTAGCGGGAGGTGAGCAGTACTTC
TRBJ2-2	TRBV29-1	TRBD2	NA	CSVTGTRVTGELFF	TGCAGCGTCACCGGGACTAGAGTTACCGGGGAGCTGTTTTTT
TRBJ2-2	TRBV2	TRBD2	few	CASLGTSGGELFF	TGTGCCAGCTTGGGGACTAGCGGCGGGGAGCTGTTTTTT
TRBJ1-1	TRBV7-2	TRBD1	few	CASSPSSAGGNTEAFF	TGTGCCAGCAGCCCTAGTTCGGCAGGGGGCAACACTGAAGCTTTCTTT
TRBJ1-1	TRBV5-4	NA	NA	CASRGAAAGTEAFF	TGTGCCAGCAGAGGAGCAGCCGCGGGCACTGAAGCTTTCTTT
TRBJ2-5	TRBV7-9	TRBD2	NA	CASSQGLAGPGEQYF	TGTGCCAGCAGCCAGGGACTAGCGGGGCCCGGGGAGCAGTACTTC
TRBJ1-3	TRBV6-1	NA	NA	CASSEAYRVDTIYF	TGTGCCAGCAGTGAAGCTTACAGGGTGGACACCATATATTTT
TRBJ1-5	TRBV7-8	NA	NA	CASSLERGQPQHF	TGTGCCAGCAGCTTAGAACGGGGTCAGCCCCAGCATTTT
TRBJ1-5	TRBV18	NA	NA	CASSPGRGSNQPQHF	TGTGCCAGCTCACCCGGCAGGGGCAGCAATCAGCCCCAGCATTTT
TRBJ1-6	TRBV27	TRBD1	NA	CASSFTWTGVKNSPLHF	TGTGCCAGCAGTTTCACGTGGACAGGGGTAAAGAATTCACCCCTCCACTTT
TRBJ1-5	TRBV6-5	NA	NA	CASTGGGNQPQHF	TGTGCCAGCACGGGGGGGGGCAATCAGCCCCAGCATTTT
TRBJ2-1	TRBV27	NA	NA	CASSETGTNEQFF	TGTGCCAGCAGTGAAACGGGAACCAATGAGCAGTTCTTC
TRBJ2-7	TRBV2	NA	NA	CASTEQGYSYEQYF	TGTGCCAGCACCGAACAGGGCTACTCCTACGAGCAGTACTTC
TRBJ2-7	TRBV6-6	TRBD1	NA	CASRETGGYEQYF	TGTGCCAGCAGGGAGACAGGGGGCTACGAGCAGTACTTC
TRBJ2-1	TRBV7-2	NA	NA	CASSLQFGSYNEQFF	TGTGCCAGCAGCCTCCAGTTTGGTTCCTACAATGAGCAGTTCTTC
TRBJ2-1	TRBV10-2	NA	once	CASSESPRYNEQFF	TGCGCCAGCAGTGAGTCCCCCAGGTACAATGAGCAGTTCTTC
TRBJ2-4	TRBV4-2	TRBD1	NA	CASSHPDRAPKNIQYF	TGTGCCAGCAGCCATCCGGACAGGGCCCCCAAAAACATTCAGTACTTC
TRBJ2-7	TRBV7-8	TRBD2	NA	CASSTVQRDYEQYF	TGTGCCAGCAGCACCGTCCAGCGGGACTACGAGCAGTACTTC